This T cell receptor (beta chain) was retrieved from a study of type 1 and type 2 diabetes patients. Looking at the study overall: Magnetic bead positive selection isolated CD4+ or CD8+ T cells from PBMCs.

CDR1 and CDR2 (germline): DFQATT, SNEGSKA (reference sequence). This CDR3 spans 12 amino acids. J lost 10 bases, V lost 1 base, and 4 bases had no gene match. This clonotype occurred a few times. Amplification started from genomic DNA. A primer set of 30 forward and 13 reverse primers amplified the CDR3. TCRdb re-analysed the multiplex PCR reads in MiXCR, keeping a single row per CDR3 protein. Of 250,000 or so distinct CDR3 sequences listed, more than 45% are singletons. Specimen: peripheral blood mononuclear cells (PBMCs). The TCR was taken from a man aged 18 to 29 with type 2 diabetes. The V call is TRBV20-1, the J call TRBJ2-1; 7 bases agree with TRBD2. DNA of the CDR3: TGCAGTGCTAGAGTGGGGGAGGGGGAGCAGTTCTTC. Encoded protein: CSARVGEGEQFF.